The 25 T cell receptor beta chains given below trace back to one sample, sequenced in a study of identical twins. TCRdb fed the 5' RACE reads into MiXCR, producing one record per CDR3 protein. The sample holds 1.5 million to 2 million distinct CDR3 sequences; 25% to 35% are singletons and the top ten take under 0.35%. The sequenced sample consisted of cord blood. The receptors were sampled from a newborn girl in good health.

This clonotype is a singleton in its sample. This chain links TRBV13 with TRBJ2-1; 9 positions agree with TRBD1. This CDR3 contains 16 residues. Per the germline V gene, CDR1 is PRHDT and CDR2 is FYEKMQ (reference sequence). Trimming cost V 2 bases and J 4 bases; bases outside gene matches: 6. The CDR3, as DNA: TGTGCCAGCAGCTTATGGACAGGGGCGGGGTACAATGAGCAGTTCTTC. It translates to CASSLWTGAGYNEQFF.

The gene calls are TRBV27 and TRBJ1-4; no firm D call. The V end was cut by 3 bases, the J end by 3 bases, with 11 bases between. Germline CDR1 and CDR2: MNHEY and SMNVEV (reference sequence). This CDR3 region has 15 residues. The CDR3 spells CASSFGRTANEKLFF. The CDR3 nucleotides are TGTGCCAGCAGTTTCGGGAGAACAGCTAATGAAAAACTGTTTTTT. Full variable domain (outside the CDR3, taken from reference TRBV27 and TRBJ1-4): EAQVTQNPRYLITVTGKKLTVTCSQNMNHEYMSWYRQDPGLGLRQIYYSMNVEVTDKGDVPEGYKVSRKEKRNFPLILESPSPNQTSLYFCASSFGRTANEKLFFGSGTQLSVL.

This clonotype showed up just a few times. The J gene is TRBJ2-3, the V gene TRBV24-1; D unclear. CDR1 and CDR2 (germline): KGHDR, SFDVKD. Trimming removed 4 bases at V and 3 bases at J, with 16 bases between. The CDR3 is made up of 16 amino acids. As DNA, the CDR3 is TGTGCCACCAGTGACCCTGCCGGGTCCCAGACAGATACGCAGTATTTT. Translation gives CATSDPAGSQTDTQYF.

CDR3 sequence reads: CSARSSMGVLNTQYF. DNA for the CDR3: TGCAGTGCTAGATCTTCGATGGGGGTTTTGAATACCCAGTACTTC. The rearrangement links TRBV20-1 to TRBJ2-5, with D possibly called TRBD1 or TRBD2 (5 bases each). The length of the CDR3 is 15 residues. Germline V gives CDR1 DFQATT, CDR2 SNEGSKA (reference sequence). V lost 2 bases and J 8 bases, leaving 21 bases between the germline ends.

This rearrangement joins TRBV20-1 to TRBJ1-5; 7 bases are a match to TRBD1. Germline lookup yields CDR1 DFQATT and CDR2 SNEGSKA (reference sequence). The V segment lost 5 bases and the J segment 6 bases; nucleotides outside the gene matches: 4. This CDR3 is built from 12 residues. The CDR3 spells CSAEDRFQPQHF. As DNA, the CDR3 is TGCAGTGCTGAGGACAGGTTTCAGCCCCAGCATTTT.

CDR3 nucleotides: TGTGCCAGCAGTTCCAATAGCTTTGGAGAGACCCAGTACTTC. Translation: CASSSNSFGETQYF. The chain uses TRBV12-3 or TRBV12-4 and TRBJ2-5, with D unclear. The V end lost 4 bases, the J end lost 4 bases, and 13 bases lay between the germline ends. This CDR3 comprises 14 residues.

The chain joins TRBV7-9 to TRBJ2-5, with D perhaps given as TRBD1 or TRBD2 (6 bases each). Trimming shortened V by 1 base and J by 4 bases, and 13 bases separated the two germline ends. The CDR3 has 15 amino acids. The germline V gene has CDR1 SEHNR and CDR2 FQNEAQ (reference sequence). The CDR3 region has the DNA TGTGCCAGCAGCTTAGGGACAGTGGGGGGAGAGACCCAGTACTTC. It specifies CASSLGTVGGETQYF.

The V gene is TRBV4-1, the J gene TRBJ1-6, with a possible D match to TRBD1 (5 bases). Germline V gene data show CDR1 as MGHRA and CDR2 as YSYEKL. Trimming shortened V by 2 bases and J by 6 bases, and 17 bases separated the two germline ends. This CDR3 is built from 17 residues. The CDR3 sequence is CASSQLGTGPRNSPLHF. The CDR3 DNA sequence: TGCGCCAGCAGCCAATTGGGGACGGGCCCACGTAATTCACCCCTCCACTTT.

This chain connects TRBV2 to TRBJ2-7, with 11 bases aligning to TRBD2. The length of the CDR3 is 15 residues. From germline, CDR1 is SNHLY and CDR2 FYNNEI. The V and J ends lost 6 bases and 7 bases, in that order; junction bases with no gene match: 11. The CDR3 reads CASRLAGGPRYEQYF. For the CDR3, the DNA is TGTGCCAGCAGGTTAGCGGGAGGGCCAAGGTATGAGCAGTACTTC.

This clonotype showed up just a few times. The chain employs TRBV30 and TRBJ2-3, with D perhaps being TRBD1 or TRBD2 (6 bases each). The germline CDR1 and CDR2 sequences are GTSNPN and SVGIG (reference sequence). The CDR3 sequence is 15 residues long. V was pared by 5 bases and J by 2 bases, with 17 bases between. The CDR3 loop is CAWQKRGLHTDTQYF. DNA of the CDR3: TGTGCCTGGCAAAAACGGGGGCTGCACACAGATACGCAGTATTTT.

V and J are TRBV6-1 and TRBJ2-1; D call uncertain. The end of the DNA fits TRBJ1-2 better, so the J call may be wrong. The CDR3 contains 14 residues. CDR1 MNHNS and CDR2 SASEGT come from the germline V gene. CDR3 in amino acids: CASSEVVNSYGYTF. DNA of the CDR3: TGTGCCAGCAGTGAAGTGGTGAACAGCTATGGCTACACCTTC.

In its sample, this clonotype was seen a few times. J is TRBJ2-1 and V is TRBV14; no definite D call. Trimming took off 6 bases at V and 0 bases at J, with 12 bases between the two ends. Germline CDR1 reads SGHDN; CDR2 reads FVKESK. This CDR3 is 15 amino acids long. CDR3 nucleotide sequence: TGTGCCAGCAGTCGAATGGACGGCTCCTACAATGAGCAGTTCTTC. Translating it yields CASSRMDGSYNEQFF.

This clonotype has a handful of counts. This chain links TRBV27 with TRBJ2-3; 13 bases map to TRBD2. The CDR3 is 15 amino acids. V dropped 4 bases and J dropped 9; count of bases not matched to a gene: 7. Looked up from germline, CDR1 is MNHEY and CDR2 is SMNVEV (reference sequence). CDR3 in DNA: TGTGCCAGCAGTTCCACCCCGGGACTAGCGGGAACGCAGTATTTT. Amino acids: CASSSTPGLAGTQYF.

In its sample, this clonotype was seen a few times. V is TRBV3-1 and J is TRBJ1-2; D is perhaps TRBD1 (6 bases). Germline CDR1 is LGHDT and CDR2 is YNNKEL (reference sequence). CDR3 size: 15 residues. Trimming shortened V by 4 bases and J by 4 bases, and 16 bases separated the two germline ends. CDR3 sequence: CASSLTEGGVYGYTF. DNA for the CDR3: TGTGCCAGCAGCCTAACTGAGGGGGGCGTCTATGGCTACACCTTC.

This clonotype was counted between two and nine times. One junction end disagrees with the germline gene, perhaps due to a read error. The J gene is TRBJ2-3, the V gene TRBV12-3 or TRBV12-4; the match to TRBD1 covers 7 bases. CDR3 length: 14 amino acids. The CDR3 coding sequence is TGTCCCAGCAGTTTCCGACAGGGAACAGATACGCAGTATTTT. This encodes CPSSFRQGTDTQYF.

V gene TRBV20-1 combines with J gene TRBJ2-7; 11 bases match TRBD2. The germline V gene encodes CDR1 DFQATT and CDR2 SNEGSKA (reference sequence). The CDR3 is 15 amino acids. V shed 3 bases and J 0 bases; nucleotides not matched to a gene: 4. The CDR3 sequence: CSASGTSGASYEQYF. The CDR3 DNA is TGCAGTGCTAGCGGGACTAGCGGAGCCTCCTACGAGCAGTACTTC.

This clonotype was counted a few times. The DNA of the CDR3 is TGTGCCAGCAGCGGTTTCTATAGCGGGACAGCCAAAAACATTCAGTACTTC. It is translated as CASSGFYSGTAKNIQYF. V usage is TRBV3-1 and J usage is TRBJ2-4, with 8 bases lining up with TRBD2. Trimming removed 5 bases from V and 0 bases from J; junction bases left unmatched: 9. CDR1 LGHDT and CDR2 YNNKEL come from the germline V gene (reference sequence). The CDR3 sequence is 17 residues long.

The table lists this clonotype with a few counts. The V gene is TRBV24-1, the J gene TRBJ2-1; 12 bases agree with TRBD2. Trimming took 6 bases from V and 4 from J; bases not matched to a gene: 9. The V gene's germline CDR1 is KGHDR and CDR2 SFDVKD. The CDR3 contains 17 residues. Here the CDR3 DNA reads TGTGCCACCAGTCCCCGGCCCGGACTAGCGGGGTACAATGAGCAGTTCTTC. As protein: CATSPRPGLAGYNEQFF.

The gene calls are TRBV27 and TRBJ2-3, with D perhaps matching TRBD1 or TRBD2 (5 bases each). The CDR3 consists of 14 residues. Germline V gene sequence: CDR1 MNHEY, CDR2 SMNVEV (reference sequence). V lost 3 bases to trimming and J lost 2 bases, with 9 bases between them. This chain's CDR3 is CASSLIGTTDTQYF. The CDR3 DNA follows: TGTGCCAGCAGTTTGATAGGGACCACAGATACGCAGTATTTT.

This clonotype came up a few times. This rearrangement joins TRBV2 to TRBJ2-7; D perhaps matches TRBD1 (6 bases). Looked up from germline, CDR1 is SNHLY and CDR2 is FYNNEI. This CDR3 region has 12 residues. V dropped 2 bases and J dropped 12 bases, with 14 bases sitting between them. CDR3 region: CASSENRWDMYF. The CDR3 coding sequence is TGTGCCAGCAGTGAAAATCGGTGGGACATGTACTTC.

The DNA for the CDR3 is TGTGCCAGCAGCCAAGATCACAGGGGAGGTGAAAAACTGTTTTTT. Its protein product is CASSQDHRGGEKLFF. V usage is TRBV4-2 and J usage is TRBJ1-4; 7 bases map to TRBD1. J gave up 7 bases and V 0 bases, and 5 bases lay outside the gene matches. Looked up from germline, CDR1 is LGHNA and CDR2 is YNFKEQ. The CDR3 covers 15 residues.

This clonotype was counted between two and nine times. This chain connects TRBV10-3 to TRBJ2-4; D is ambiguous. From germline, CDR1 is ENHRY and CDR2 SYGVKD. Trimming stripped 8 bases from V and 3 bases from J, with 8 bases between. The CDR3 runs 12 residues. CDR3 sequence reads: CAIGAHKNIQYF. DNA for the CDR3: TGTGCCATCGGAGCCCACAAAAACATTCAGTACTTC.

In this sample, this clonotype turned up many times. The chain uses TRBV7-2 and TRBJ2-3; no firm D call. The germline V gene has CDR1 SGHTA and CDR2 FQGNSA. This CDR3 region has 14 residues. V lost 1 base, J lost 2 bases, and 7 bases lay in between. The CDR3 DNA sequence: TGTGCCAGCAGCTTAGTGCGGTCCACAGATACGCAGTATTTT. It codes for CASSLVRSTDTQYF.

This rearrangement joins TRBV7-9 to TRBJ2-1; the match to TRBD2 covers 7 bases. Germline loops: CDR1 SEHNR, CDR2 FQNEAQ (reference sequence). The junction had 11 bases not matched to a gene; V was cut back by 2 bases and J by 7 bases. This CDR3 is 16 amino acids long. The CDR3 coding sequence is TGTGCCAGCAGCTTAACGCGGGAGCCAGGGCGGAATGAGCAGTTCTTC. The encoded protein is CASSLTREPGRNEQFF.

The chain combines TRBV10-3 with TRBJ1-2; 7 bases are shared with TRBD1. CDR3 length equals 14 residues. Germline CDR1 is ENHRY and CDR2 is SYGVKD. J was trimmed by 2 bases and V by 6 bases; bases with no gene match: 6. The CDR3 nucleotides read TGTGCCATCAGGGCCGGGACAGAAAACTATGGCTACACCTTC. Its translation is CAIRAGTENYGYTF.